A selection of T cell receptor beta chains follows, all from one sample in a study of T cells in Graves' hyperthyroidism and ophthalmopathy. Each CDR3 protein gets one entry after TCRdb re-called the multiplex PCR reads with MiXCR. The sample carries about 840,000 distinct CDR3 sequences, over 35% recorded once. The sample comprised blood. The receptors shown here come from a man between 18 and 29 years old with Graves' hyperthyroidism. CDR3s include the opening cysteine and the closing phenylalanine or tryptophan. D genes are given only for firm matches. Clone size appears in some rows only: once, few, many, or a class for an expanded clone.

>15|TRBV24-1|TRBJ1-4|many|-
TGTGCCACCAGTGATCCCCAGGGAGGAGAAGAAAAACTGTTTTTT
CATSDPQGGEEKLFF
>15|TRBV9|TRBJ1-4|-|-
TGTGCCAGCAGCCTTCATGTGGGGCTAGGGGAAAAACTGTTTTTT
CASSLHVGLGEKLFF
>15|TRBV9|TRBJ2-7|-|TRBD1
TGTGCCAGCGGGAAAATCCCGGGACAGGGAGACGAGCAGTACTTC
CASGKIPGQGDEQYF
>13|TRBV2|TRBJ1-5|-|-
TGTGCCAGCAGACCTACTAGTTATCAGCCCCAGCATTTT
CASRPTSYQPQHF
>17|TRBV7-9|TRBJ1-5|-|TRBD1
TGTGCCAGCAAAGGACAGGGGACCGGGGAGCTAAATCAGCCCCAGCATTTT
CASKGQGTGELNQPQHF
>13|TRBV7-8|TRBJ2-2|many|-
TGTGCCAGCAGCTTAGTCGAGACGGGGGAGCTGTTTTTT
CASSLVETGELFF
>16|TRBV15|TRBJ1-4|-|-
TGTGCCACCAGCAGAGATTCCCAGTTAGGGAGTGAAAAACTGTTTTTT
CATSRDSQLGSEKLFF
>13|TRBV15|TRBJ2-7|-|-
TGTGCCACCAGCAGGACCGGGGAAATCCAGCAGTACTTC
CATSRTGEIQQYF
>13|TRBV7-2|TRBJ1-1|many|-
TGTGCCAGCAGCCGGGGGAGGAACACTGAAGCTTTCTTT
CASSRGRNTEAFF
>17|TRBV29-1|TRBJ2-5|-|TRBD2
TGCAGCGTTGAAGATCGGGGACTAGCGGGGGGACAAGAGACCCAGTACTTC
CSVEDRGLAGGQETQYF
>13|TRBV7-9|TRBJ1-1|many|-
TGTGCCAGCAGCTTAAGGCTCGTGACTGAAGCTTTCTTT
CASSLRLVTEAFF
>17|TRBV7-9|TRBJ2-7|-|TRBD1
TGTGCCAGCAGCTGGAGAGGGGACAGGCCCCCTTTCTACGAGCAGTACTTC
CASSWRGDRPPFYEQYF
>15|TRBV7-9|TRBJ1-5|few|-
TGTGCCAGCAGCGCCGGGACCTCAGAGGAGCAGCCCCAGCATTTT
CASSAGTSEEQPQHF
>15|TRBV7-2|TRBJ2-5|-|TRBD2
TGTGCCAGCGCCGACTTCAGCGGGGGGGGAGAGACCCAGTACTTC
CASADFSGGGETQYF
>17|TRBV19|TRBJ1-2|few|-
TGTGCCAGTAGTTCGATTCTCGATTGGACGCCTAACTATGGCTACACCTTC
CASSSILDWTPNYGYTF
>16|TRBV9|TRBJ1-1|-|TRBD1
TGTGCCAGCAGCGGCCCTGGAGACAGGGGGAACACTGAAGCTTTCTTT
CASSGPGDRGNTEAFF
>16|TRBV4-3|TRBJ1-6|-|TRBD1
TGCGCCAGCAGCCAAGTGGCGGGACAGGAAAATTCACCCCTCCACTTT
CASSQVAGQENSPLHF
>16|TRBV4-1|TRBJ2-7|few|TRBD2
TGCGCCAGCAGCGGGACTAGCGGGAGGACCGACCACGAGCAGTACTTC
CASSGTSGRTDHEQYF
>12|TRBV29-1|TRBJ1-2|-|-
TGCAGCTCCACCGCCCGGGTTGGGGGCTACACCTTC
CSSTARVGGYTF
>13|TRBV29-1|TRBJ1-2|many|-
TGCAGCGTTGACTTCAGGGAAGGGTATGGCTACACCTTC
CSVDFREGYGYTF
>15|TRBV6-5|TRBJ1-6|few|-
TGTGCCAGCAGTGAGTACCGGGGGTCTAATTCACCCCTCCACTTT
CASSEYRGSNSPLHF
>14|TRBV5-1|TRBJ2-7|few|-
TGCGCCAGCAGCTTGGCAGTGCCCGTTAACGAGCAGTACTTC
CASSLAVPVNEQYF
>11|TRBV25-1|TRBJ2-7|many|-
TGTGCCAGCAGTGAATCCCATATGCAGTACTTC
CASSESHMQYF
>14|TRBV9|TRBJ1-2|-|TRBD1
TGTGCCAACAGCCAGGGACAGTCAGCGGGCGGCTACACCTTC
CANSQGQSAGGYTF
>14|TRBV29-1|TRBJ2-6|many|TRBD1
TGCAGCGTTGACACAGGGGCCGGGGCCAACGTCCTGACTTTC
CSVDTGAGANVLTF
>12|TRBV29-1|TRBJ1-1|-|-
TGCAGCGTGCACACCCCGGACACTGAAGCTTTCTTT
CSVHTPDTEAFF
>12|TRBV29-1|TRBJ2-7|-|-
TGCAGCCAAGATATTGGGGCGTACGAGCAGTACTTC
CSQDIGAYEQYF
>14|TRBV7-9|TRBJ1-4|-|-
TGTGCCAGCAGCCCACTTTTACGGGGTGAAAAACTGTTTTTT
CASSPLLRGEKLFF
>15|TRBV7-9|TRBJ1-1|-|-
TGTGCCAGCAGCTTAGAGGCGGAGAAGAGCACTGAAGCTTTCTTT
CASSLEAEKSTEAFF
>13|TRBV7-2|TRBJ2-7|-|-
TGTGCCAGCAGCCTCCAGTGGGGAGACGAGCAGTACTTC
CASSLQWGDEQYF
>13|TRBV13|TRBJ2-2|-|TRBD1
TGTGCCAGCGGGGACAGGGAGACCGGGGAGCTGTTTTTT
CASGDRETGELFF
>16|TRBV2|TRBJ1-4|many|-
TGTGCCAGCAGTGAGAGGCGGGCGGGAACTAATGAAAAACTGTTTTTT
CASSERRAGTNEKLFF
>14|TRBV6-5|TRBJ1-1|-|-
TGTGCCAGCAGTTCCAAGGGCAAGGGGACTGAAGCTTTCTTT
CASSSKGKGTEAFF
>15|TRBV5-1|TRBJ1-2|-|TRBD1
TGTGCCAGCAGCCAGCCCGGACAGGGAGGCTATGGCTACACCTTC
CASSQPGQGGYGYTF
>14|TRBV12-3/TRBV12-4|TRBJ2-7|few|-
TGTGCCAGCTCCGAGGAGACCCAAGCCTACGAGCAGTACTTC
CASSEETQAYEQYF
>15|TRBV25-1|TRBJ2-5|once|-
TGTGCCAGCAGTGAAGGGGGCGGCTTTAGGGAGACCCAGTACTTC
CASSEGGGFRETQYF
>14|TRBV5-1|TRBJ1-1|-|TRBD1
TGCGCCAGCAGCTCTCAGGGGGGGGTCACTGAAGCTTTCTTT
CASSSQGGVTEAFF
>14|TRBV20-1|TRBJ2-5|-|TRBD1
TGCAGTGCTGGACCGGGACAGGGAAAAGAGACCCAGTACTTC
CSAGPGQGKETQYF
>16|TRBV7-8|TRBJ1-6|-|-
TGCGCCAGCAGCCAAGCCGAAGGCGGGAATAATTCACCCCCCCACTTT
CASSQAEGGNNSPPHF
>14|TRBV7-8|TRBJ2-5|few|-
TGTGCCAGCAGCTATTCAGCGAACCAAGAGACCCAGTACTTC
CASSYSANQETQYF
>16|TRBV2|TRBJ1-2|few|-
TGTGCCAGCAGTGATCTCGGTGGGAGCGGCGGCTATGGCTACACCTTC
CASSDLGGSGGYGYTF
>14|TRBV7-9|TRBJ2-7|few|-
TGTGCCAGCAGCTTAGTGGGAGGGGGCTACGAGCAGTACTTC
CASSLVGGGYEQYF
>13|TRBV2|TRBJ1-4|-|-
TGTGCCAGCACGGGCTCTCCGGGGGAAAAACTGTTTTTT
CASTGSPGEKLFF
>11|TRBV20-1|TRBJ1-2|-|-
TGCAGTGCAAGGAGGTCGGGAGGCAACACCTTC
CSARRSGGNTF
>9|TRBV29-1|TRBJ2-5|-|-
TGCAGCGCCACAGGGACCCAGTACTTC
CSATGTQYF
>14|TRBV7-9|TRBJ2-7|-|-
TGTGCCAGCAGCGCAGGCGGGGCGATCTACGAGCAGTACTTC
CASSAGGAIYEQYF
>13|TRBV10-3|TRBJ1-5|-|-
TGTGCCATCAATGGGGATAGCAATCAGCCCCAGCATTTT
CAINGDSNQPQHF
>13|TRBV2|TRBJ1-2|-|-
TGTGCCAGCGTTGGGGGGGCGAACTATGGCTACACCTTC
CASVGGANYGYTF
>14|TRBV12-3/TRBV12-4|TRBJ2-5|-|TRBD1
TGTGCCAGCAGTACGGACAGGCGACAAGAGACCCAGTACTTC
CASSTDRRQETQYF
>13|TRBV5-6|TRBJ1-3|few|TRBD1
TGTGCCAGGATGGGACAGCTGGGAAACACCATATATTTT
CARMGQLGNTIYF
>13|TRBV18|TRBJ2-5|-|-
TGTGCCAGCTCACCCAAAGATCTCGGGACCCAGTACTTC
CASSPKDLGTQYF